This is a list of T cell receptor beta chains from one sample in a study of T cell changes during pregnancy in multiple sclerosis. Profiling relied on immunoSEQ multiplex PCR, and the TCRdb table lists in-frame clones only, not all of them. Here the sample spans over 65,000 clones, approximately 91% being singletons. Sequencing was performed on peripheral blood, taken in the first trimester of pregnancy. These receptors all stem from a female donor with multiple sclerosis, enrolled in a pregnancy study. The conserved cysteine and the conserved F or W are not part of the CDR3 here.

ASSSLRTGLTLGANVLT	TRBV5-1	TRBJ2-6
ASSHPRVLAVAKNIQY	TRBV7-3	TRBJ2-4
ASRYFGQGAGTQY	TRBV6-5	TRBJ2-3
ASSQGRDNSYEQY	TRBV4-1	TRBJ2-7
ASSLTGGGNQPQH	TRBV28	TRBJ1-5
SATSGNEQF	TRBV20-1	TRBJ2-1
ASSPTLTDSPLH	TRBV6-4	TRBJ1-6
ASSSKQKHTGGAKNIQY	TRBV11-2	TRBJ2-4
AWSTPGDNSPLH	TRBV30	TRBJ1-6
ASSQGQVGTEAF	TRBV27	TRBJ1-1